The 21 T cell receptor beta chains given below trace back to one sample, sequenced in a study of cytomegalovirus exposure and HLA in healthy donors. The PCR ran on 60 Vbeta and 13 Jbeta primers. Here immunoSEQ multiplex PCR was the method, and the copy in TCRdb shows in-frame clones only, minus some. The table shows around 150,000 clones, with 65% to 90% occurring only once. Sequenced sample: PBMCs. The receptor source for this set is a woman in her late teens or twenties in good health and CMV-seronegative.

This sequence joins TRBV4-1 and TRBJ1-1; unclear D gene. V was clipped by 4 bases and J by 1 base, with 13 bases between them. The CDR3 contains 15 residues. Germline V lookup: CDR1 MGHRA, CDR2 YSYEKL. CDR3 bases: TGCGCCAGCAGCCTTGGACTCCAATCGAACACTGAAGCTTTCTTT. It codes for CASSLGLQSNTEAFF.

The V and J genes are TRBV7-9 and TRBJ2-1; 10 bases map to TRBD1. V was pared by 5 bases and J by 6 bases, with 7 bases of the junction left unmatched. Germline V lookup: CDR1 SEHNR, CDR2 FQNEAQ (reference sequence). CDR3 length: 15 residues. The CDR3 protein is CASSPSGTGVNEQFF. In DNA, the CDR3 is TGTGCCAGCAGCCCATCCGGGACAGGGGTCAATGAGCAGTTCTTC.

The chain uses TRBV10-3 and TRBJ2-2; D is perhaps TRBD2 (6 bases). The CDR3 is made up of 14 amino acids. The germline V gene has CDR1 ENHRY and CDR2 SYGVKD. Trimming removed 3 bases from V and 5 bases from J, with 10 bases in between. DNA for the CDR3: TGTGCCATCAGTGACGCACGGGGGACCGGGGAGCTGTTTTTT. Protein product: CAISDARGTGELFF.

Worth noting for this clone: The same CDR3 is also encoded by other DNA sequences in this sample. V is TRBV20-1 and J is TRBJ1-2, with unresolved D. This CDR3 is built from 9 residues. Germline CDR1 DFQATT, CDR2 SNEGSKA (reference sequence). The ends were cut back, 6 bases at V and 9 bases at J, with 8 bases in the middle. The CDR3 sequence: CSAGGSYTF. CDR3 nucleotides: TGCAGTGCAGGAGGGAGCTACACCTTC.

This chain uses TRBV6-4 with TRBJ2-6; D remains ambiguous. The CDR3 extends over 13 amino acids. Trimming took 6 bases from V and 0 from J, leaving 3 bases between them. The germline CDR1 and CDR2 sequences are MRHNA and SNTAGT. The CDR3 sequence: CASRLSGANVLTF. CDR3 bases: TGTGCCAGCAGACTCTCTGGGGCCAACGTCCTGACTTTC.

DNA of the CDR3: TGTGCCAGCAGTTCTCAGGGGGGACTAGCGGGAGGATGGCCCTACGAGCAGTACTTC. Its protein is CASSSQGGLAGGWPYEQYF. The chain carries TRBV28 and TRBJ2-7; TRBD2 matches at 15 bases. Per germline, CDR1 MDHEN and CDR2 SYDVKM. This CDR3 has 19 residues. V lost 4 bases and J lost 2; bases outside the gene matches: 12.

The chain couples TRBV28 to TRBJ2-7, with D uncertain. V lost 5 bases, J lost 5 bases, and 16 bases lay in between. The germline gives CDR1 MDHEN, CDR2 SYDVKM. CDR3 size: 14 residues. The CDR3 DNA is TGTGCCAGCAGTCCTCAGGAAGTCCATCACGAGCAGTACTTC. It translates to CASSPQEVHHEQYF.

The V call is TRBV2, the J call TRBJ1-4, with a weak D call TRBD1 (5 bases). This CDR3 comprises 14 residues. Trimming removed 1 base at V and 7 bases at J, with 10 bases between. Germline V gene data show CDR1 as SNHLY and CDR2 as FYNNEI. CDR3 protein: CASSEGTLSEKLFF. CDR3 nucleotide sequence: TGTGCCAGCAGTGAAGGGACACTTAGTGAAAAACTGTTTTTT.

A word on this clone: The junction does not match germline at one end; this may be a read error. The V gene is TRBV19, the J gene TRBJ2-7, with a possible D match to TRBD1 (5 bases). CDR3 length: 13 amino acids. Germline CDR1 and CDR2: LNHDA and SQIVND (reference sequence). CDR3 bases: TGTGCCAGTAGTATAGTTGGGGCCTACGAGCAGTACTTT. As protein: CASSIVGAYEQYF.

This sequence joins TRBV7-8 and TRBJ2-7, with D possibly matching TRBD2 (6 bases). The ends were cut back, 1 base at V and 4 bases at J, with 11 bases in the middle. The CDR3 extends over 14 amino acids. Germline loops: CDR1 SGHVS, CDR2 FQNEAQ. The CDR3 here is CASSLEASVYEQYF. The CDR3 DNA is TGTGCCAGCAGCTTAGAGGCTAGCGTTTACGAGCAGTACTTC.

The CDR3 sequence is CASSSDTNTEAFF. The DNA for the CDR3 is TGTGCCAGCTCATCCGACACTAACACTGAAGCTTTCTTT. The chain employs TRBV18 and TRBJ1-1; D gene unclear. Germline CDR1 and CDR2: KGHSH and LQKENI. The CDR3 length is 13 residues. The V end was cut by 5 bases, the J end by 2 bases, with 9 bases between.

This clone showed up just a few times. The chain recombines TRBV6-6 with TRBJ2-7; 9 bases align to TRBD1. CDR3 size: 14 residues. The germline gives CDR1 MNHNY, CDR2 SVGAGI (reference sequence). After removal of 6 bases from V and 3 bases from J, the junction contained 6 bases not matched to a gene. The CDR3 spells CASSEGQGVYEQYF. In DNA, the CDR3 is TGTGCCAGCAGCGAGGGACAGGGCGTCTACGAGCAGTACTTC.

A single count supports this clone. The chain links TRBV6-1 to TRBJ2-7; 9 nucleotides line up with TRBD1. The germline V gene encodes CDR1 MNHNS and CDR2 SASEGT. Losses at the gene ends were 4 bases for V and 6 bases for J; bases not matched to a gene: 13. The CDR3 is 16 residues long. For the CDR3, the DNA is TGTGCCAGCAGTGGACGCACCGGGACAGGGCCCTCCGAGCAGTACTTC. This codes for CASSGRTGTGPSEQYF.

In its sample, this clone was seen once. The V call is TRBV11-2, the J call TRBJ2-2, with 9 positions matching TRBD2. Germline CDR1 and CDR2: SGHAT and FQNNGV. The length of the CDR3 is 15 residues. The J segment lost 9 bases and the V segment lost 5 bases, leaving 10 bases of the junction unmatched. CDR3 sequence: CASSDAGSGRWELFF. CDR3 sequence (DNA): TGTGCCAGCAGCGACGCAGGTAGCGGGAGATGGGAGCTGTTTTTT.

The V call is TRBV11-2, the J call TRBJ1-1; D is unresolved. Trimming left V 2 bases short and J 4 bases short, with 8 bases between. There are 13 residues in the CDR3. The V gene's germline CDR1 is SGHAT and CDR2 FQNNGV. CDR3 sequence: CASSLSSGTEAFF. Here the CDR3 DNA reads TGTGCCAGCAGCTTATCGTCGGGCACTGAAGCTTTCTTT.

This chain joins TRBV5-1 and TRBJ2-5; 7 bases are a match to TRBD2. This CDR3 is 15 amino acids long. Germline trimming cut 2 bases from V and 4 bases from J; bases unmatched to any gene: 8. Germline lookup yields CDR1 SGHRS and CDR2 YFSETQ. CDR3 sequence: CASSLSWSGAETQYF. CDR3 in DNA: TGCGCCAGCAGCTTAAGCTGGAGCGGGGCAGAGACCCAGTACTTC.

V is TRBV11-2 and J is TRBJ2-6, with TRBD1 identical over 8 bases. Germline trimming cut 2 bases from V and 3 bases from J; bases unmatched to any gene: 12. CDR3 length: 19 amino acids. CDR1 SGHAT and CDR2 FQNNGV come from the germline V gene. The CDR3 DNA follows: TGTGCCAGCAGCTTATTTCGGACAGGGAGTGTAAGTGGGGCCAACGTCCTGACTTTC. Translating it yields CASSLFRTGSVSGANVLTF.

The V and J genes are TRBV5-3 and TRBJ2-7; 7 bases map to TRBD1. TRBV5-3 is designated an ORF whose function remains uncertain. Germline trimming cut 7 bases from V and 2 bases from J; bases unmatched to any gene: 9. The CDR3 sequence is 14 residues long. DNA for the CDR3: TGTGCCAGACAGAAAGACAGGGTGGCCTACGAGCAGTACTTC. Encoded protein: CARQKDRVAYEQYF.

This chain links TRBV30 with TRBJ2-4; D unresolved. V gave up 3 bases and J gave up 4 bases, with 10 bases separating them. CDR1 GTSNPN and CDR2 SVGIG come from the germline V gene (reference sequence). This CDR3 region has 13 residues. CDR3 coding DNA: TGTGCCTGGAGCCGCGGAGCTAAAAACATTCAGTACTTC. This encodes CAWSRGAKNIQYF.

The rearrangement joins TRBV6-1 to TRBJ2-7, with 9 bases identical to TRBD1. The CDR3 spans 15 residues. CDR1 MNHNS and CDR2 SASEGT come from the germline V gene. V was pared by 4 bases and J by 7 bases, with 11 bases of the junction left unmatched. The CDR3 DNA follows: TGTGCCAGCAGTGCCCGGGACAGGGTCGTACGGGAGCAGTACTTC. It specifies CASSARDRVVREQYF.

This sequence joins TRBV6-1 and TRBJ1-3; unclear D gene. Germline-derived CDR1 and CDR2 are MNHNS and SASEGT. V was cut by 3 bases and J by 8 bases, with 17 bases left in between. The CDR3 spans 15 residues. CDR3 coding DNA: TGTGCCAGCAGTGACGTATTTGGGTTCGGGGACACCATATATTTT. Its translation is CASSDVFGFGDTIYF.